The rows below give T cell receptor beta chains drawn from one sample of a study of beta chain features in type 1 diabetes. This table comes from immunoSEQ multiplex PCR, and its TCRdb copy is limited to in-frame clones, with some not included. Seen here are hundreds of thousands of clones, about an eighth observed once, and the top ten hold 0.022%. Sequencing input: naive CD4+ T cells from blood. The receptors were sampled from a man aged 18 to 29 with type 1 diabetes. The CDR3 runs from the conserved cysteine through the conserved F or W. Only some rows state a clone size, as once, few, many or a class for expanded clones.

abundance | v_gene | CDR3aa
NA | TRBV11-2 | CASSWGINTEAFF
NA | TRBV4-1 | CASSRPPQGTVGNSPLHF
NA | TRBV2 | CASRNLAKNIQYF
NA | TRBV27 | CASSSPDRGGSPLHF
few | TRBV7-9 | CASSPGGAKGAFF
NA | TRBV27 | CASGVRAEETQYF
NA | TRBV5-1 | CASSLASTGGLETQYF
NA | TRBV5-4 | CASSLAGSLGNTIYF
NA | TRBV6-1 | CASRDRGHEQFF
few | TRBV19 | CASASDLYGYTF
NA | TRBV6-6 | CASSSGLAGNNEQFF
few | TRBV19 | CASSFLTDTQYF
few | TRBV19 | CASGQFDNQPQHF
few | TRBV7-9 | CASSLISGVYNEQFF
NA | TRBV19 | CASSMETGYGTEAFF
NA | TRBV7-2 | CASSLLGGGSKNIQYF
few | TRBV27 | CASRLGPSNTGELFF
NA | TRBV5-4 | CASSPTDDISYEQYF
NA | TRBV14 | CASSQDPNGWDTQYF
few | TRBV5-1 | CASSLGQGISLTNYGYTF
few | TRBV7-7 | CASSLVGPGELFF
few | TRBV29-1 | CSVGEFNQPQHF
NA | TRBV9 | CASSAGTGGDEKLFF
NA | TRBV5-1 | CASSLGQGLPPYGYTF
NA | TRBV6-1 | CASSPLIDTIYF
few | TRBV11-1 | CASRHRRGGGSYNEQFF
NA | TRBV5-1 | CASSLDLPGANVLTF
NA | TRBV4-2 | CASSPRGSTEAFF
NA | TRBV7-6 | CASSLQGAGTEAFF
few | TRBV19 | CASSTAGTAGETQYF
NA | TRBV6-6 | CASSTRGLHTEAFF
NA | TRBV25-1 | CASSEAGPIISPLHF
few | TRBV9 | CASSAGTGDNGYTF
few | TRBV7-2 | CASSLDNYGYTF
NA | TRBV7-9 | CASSWEGRPSGELFF
few | TRBV6-5 | CASSSAGPRQPQHF
NA | TRBV28 | CASSPRTVYEQYF
NA | TRBV27 | CASSLVANYGYTF
NA | TRBV30 | CAWSPKRKYSPLHF
NA | TRBV5-1 | CASSPAEGPYGYTF
NA | TRBV28 | CASSFYQQNTEAFF
few | TRBV7-9 | CASSRTAIDEAFF
NA | TRBV14 | CASSQGNVRTGTEAFF
NA | TRBV4-1 | CASSQPGRGVNEQFF
NA | TRBV30 | CAWTTTGSTEAFF
NA | TRBV11-2 | CASSTTGDVEKLFF